A selection of T cell receptor beta chains follows, all from one sample in a study of T cells in Graves' hyperthyroidism and ophthalmopathy. TCRdb called the multiplex PCR reads again in MiXCR, with one record for every CDR3 protein. The sample lists a few hundred thousand distinct CDR3 sequences; approximately 17% were seen once. The sequenced sample consisted of blood. Receptor source: a woman between 18 and 29 years old with Graves' ophthalmopathy. Both conserved end residues are part of each CDR3. Each record gives: J gene, V gene, clone size, D gene, CDR3 DNA, CDR3 protein. A D gene is named only where the DNA matches it firmly. The listing skips clone size in some rows; elsewhere it reads once, few, many or a size class.

j_call: TRBJ2-7; v_call: TRBV28; clone_size: many; d_call: -; cdr3_nt: TGTGCCAGCAGTTCCCCAGGGCGCGACTTAAACGAGCAGTACTTC; cdr3_aa: CASSSPGRDLNEQYF
j_call: TRBJ2-1; v_call: TRBV7-8; clone_size: few; d_call: TRBD2; cdr3_nt: TGTGCCAGCAGCGTAACTAGCGGGAGTTTTGGTGAGCAGTTCTTC; cdr3_aa: CASSVTSGSFGEQFF
j_call: TRBJ1-1; v_call: TRBV20-1; clone_size: -; d_call: -; cdr3_nt: TGCAGTGCTAGAGGGTTTGGGGGCCGGGGGACTGAAGCTTTCTTT; cdr3_aa: CSARGFGGRGTEAFF
j_call: TRBJ1-4; v_call: TRBV5-6; clone_size: few; d_call: -; cdr3_nt: TGTGCCAGCAATAAGGTAGGCGAGGAAAAACTGTTTTTT; cdr3_aa: CASNKVGEEKLFF
j_call: TRBJ1-6; v_call: TRBV30; clone_size: few; d_call: -; cdr3_nt: TGTGCCTGGAGTGTCCTGTGGACCCTCCACTTT; cdr3_aa: CAWSVLWTLHF
j_call: TRBJ2-7; v_call: TRBV28; clone_size: many; d_call: -; cdr3_nt: TGTGCCAGCAGTTTTGGGGGTCTCGACGAGCAGTACTTC; cdr3_aa: CASSFGGLDEQYF
j_call: TRBJ2-1; v_call: TRBV15; clone_size: -; d_call: TRBD1; cdr3_nt: TGTGCCACCAGCAGGTTATCAGGGGGAGATGAGCAGTTCTTC; cdr3_aa: CATSRLSGGDEQFF
j_call: TRBJ2-3; v_call: TRBV6-4; clone_size: few; d_call: -; cdr3_nt: TGTGCCAGCAGTGACAGGAGCACAGATACGCAGTATTTT; cdr3_aa: CASSDRSTDTQYF
j_call: TRBJ2-2; v_call: TRBV7-2; clone_size: few; d_call: -; cdr3_nt: TGTGCCAGCAGCTTTATCAGAACCTTCCTCACCGGGGAGCTGTTTTTT; cdr3_aa: CASSFIRTFLTGELFF
j_call: TRBJ1-6; v_call: TRBV5-5; clone_size: once; d_call: -; cdr3_nt: TGCGCCAGCAGCTTGGTCCAGGGTAGTTCACCCCTCCACTTT; cdr3_aa: CASSLVQGSSPLHF
j_call: TRBJ2-5; v_call: TRBV10-3; clone_size: -; d_call: -; cdr3_nt: TGTGCCATCAGAGCAGGGTCCGAGACCCAGTACTTC; cdr3_aa: CAIRAGSETQYF
j_call: TRBJ1-2; v_call: TRBV7-2; clone_size: -; d_call: TRBD1; cdr3_nt: TGTGCCAGCAGCCCCCACGGGACAGGGGGCGCTGATGGCTACACCTTC; cdr3_aa: CASSPHGTGGADGYTF
j_call: TRBJ2-5; v_call: TRBV15; clone_size: -; d_call: TRBD2; cdr3_nt: TGTGCCACCAGCAGAGATTTCGGAGCGGGGGAGACCCAGTACTTC; cdr3_aa: CATSRDFGAGETQYF
j_call: TRBJ1-1; v_call: TRBV2; clone_size: many; d_call: -; cdr3_nt: TGTGCCAGCAGGTTCGGGATCACTGAAGCTTTCTTT; cdr3_aa: CASRFGITEAFF
j_call: TRBJ1-4; v_call: TRBV20-1; clone_size: few; d_call: -; cdr3_nt: TGCAGTGCTAGACCTTTGAATGAAAAACTGTTTTTT; cdr3_aa: CSARPLNEKLFF
j_call: TRBJ1-1; v_call: TRBV7-8; clone_size: few; d_call: -; cdr3_nt: TGTGCCATCCAGCCCGGGTGGAACACTGAAGCTTTCTTT; cdr3_aa: CAIQPGWNTEAFF
j_call: TRBJ2-3; v_call: TRBV7-7; clone_size: -; d_call: -; cdr3_nt: TGTGCTAGCAGCTTAATGTATCCTCCAGATACGCAGTATTTT; cdr3_aa: CASSLMYPPDTQYF
j_call: TRBJ1-1; v_call: TRBV12-3/TRBV12-4; clone_size: many; d_call: TRBD1; cdr3_nt: TGTGCCAGCACCCCAACTATCGGGACAGCTGAAGCTTTCTTT; cdr3_aa: CASTPTIGTAEAFF
j_call: TRBJ1-1; v_call: TRBV27; clone_size: many; d_call: TRBD1; cdr3_nt: TGTGCCAGCATCATGACAGGGGGCACTGAAGCTTTCTTT; cdr3_aa: CASIMTGGTEAFF
j_call: TRBJ1-5; v_call: TRBV28; clone_size: many; d_call: -; cdr3_nt: TGTGCCAGCAGTTTAGTTGTACAGGCGGGAGATCAGCCCCAGCATTTT; cdr3_aa: CASSLVVQAGDQPQHF
j_call: TRBJ1-5; v_call: TRBV6-2/TRBV6-3; clone_size: -; d_call: -; cdr3_nt: TGTGCCAGCAGAGTAGTGGCAGGGGATAGCAATCAGCCCCAGCATTTT; cdr3_aa: CASRVVAGDSNQPQHF
j_call: TRBJ2-1; v_call: TRBV18; clone_size: many; d_call: -; cdr3_nt: TGTGCCAGCTCACCAGAATTGGAGCAGTTCTTC; cdr3_aa: CASSPELEQFF
j_call: TRBJ2-5; v_call: TRBV2; clone_size: many; d_call: TRBD1; cdr3_nt: TGTGCCAGCAGAGACAGGGCCCAAGAGACCCAGTACTTC; cdr3_aa: CASRDRAQETQYF
j_call: TRBJ1-1; v_call: TRBV5-6; clone_size: few; d_call: -; cdr3_nt: TGTGCCAGCAGCTTGCGACAGACTCTGAACACTGAAGCTTTCTTT; cdr3_aa: CASSLRQTLNTEAFF
j_call: TRBJ2-1; v_call: TRBV20-1; clone_size: -; d_call: TRBD2; cdr3_nt: TGCAGCTCGACTAGCGGGATATTCCAGTTCTTC; cdr3_aa: CSSTSGIFQFF
j_call: TRBJ1-1; v_call: TRBV15; clone_size: few; d_call: -; cdr3_nt: TGTGCCACCAGCAGCGCCAGAAACACTGAAGCTTTCTTT; cdr3_aa: CATSSARNTEAFF
j_call: TRBJ1-2; v_call: TRBV6-1; clone_size: many; d_call: -; cdr3_nt: TGTGCCAGCAGTAAAAGCTATGGCTACACCTTC; cdr3_aa: CASSKSYGYTF
j_call: TRBJ1-1; v_call: TRBV5-1; clone_size: many; d_call: -; cdr3_nt: TGCGCCAGCAGCTTGAACCCCCTTCCCGTACGACAGAACATGAACACTGAAGCTTTCTTT; cdr3_aa: CASSLNPLPVRQNMNTEAFF
j_call: TRBJ2-7; v_call: TRBV28; clone_size: many; d_call: -; cdr3_nt: TGTGCCAGCGGAATTGGACAGCGAAATTACGAGCAGTACTTC; cdr3_aa: CASGIGQRNYEQYF
j_call: TRBJ2-5; v_call: TRBV13; clone_size: many; d_call: TRBD1; cdr3_nt: TGTGCCAGCAGCTCTAACAGGGGTTGGGAGACCCAGTACTTC; cdr3_aa: CASSSNRGWETQYF
j_call: TRBJ2-5; v_call: TRBV18; clone_size: few; d_call: TRBD2; cdr3_nt: TGTGCCAGCTCACGAAATAGCGGGAGCTCAGAGACCCAGTACTTC; cdr3_aa: CASSRNSGSSETQYF
j_call: TRBJ1-3; v_call: TRBV6-1; clone_size: -; d_call: -; cdr3_nt: TGTGCCAGCAGTCCCGCGAAAGGAGACACCATATATTTT; cdr3_aa: CASSPAKGDTIYF
j_call: TRBJ1-2; v_call: TRBV20-1; clone_size: many; d_call: -; cdr3_nt: TGCAGTGTTAGAGCCGAGGGCTTCTATGGCTACACCTTC; cdr3_aa: CSVRAEGFYGYTF
j_call: TRBJ2-1; v_call: TRBV7-2; clone_size: many; d_call: -; cdr3_nt: TGTGCCAGCAGCTTAGTTGGGAACAATGAGCAGTTCTTC; cdr3_aa: CASSLVGNNEQFF
j_call: TRBJ2-7; v_call: TRBV20-1; clone_size: -; d_call: TRBD1; cdr3_nt: TGCAGTGCGACGCCGGGACAGACCTACGAGCAGTACTTC; cdr3_aa: CSATPGQTYEQYF
j_call: TRBJ1-1; v_call: TRBV6-1; clone_size: -; d_call: -; cdr3_nt: TGTGCCAGCAGTGAAAGGGGGAAATTAAGCACTGAAGCTTTCTTT; cdr3_aa: CASSERGKLSTEAFF
j_call: TRBJ2-2; v_call: TRBV14; clone_size: -; d_call: -; cdr3_nt: TGTGCCAGCAGCCAAGACCAGGGAGTCGGGGAGCTGTTTTTT; cdr3_aa: CASSQDQGVGELFF
j_call: TRBJ1-1; v_call: TRBV3-1; clone_size: many; d_call: -; cdr3_nt: TGTGCCAGCAGCCTATTACAGGGAACCACTGAAGCTTTCTTT; cdr3_aa: CASSLLQGTTEAFF
j_call: TRBJ1-6; v_call: TRBV6-5; clone_size: few; d_call: -; cdr3_nt: TGTGCCAGCAGTTACGGCAATGCGGCCCTCCACTTT; cdr3_aa: CASSYGNAALHF
j_call: TRBJ2-7; v_call: TRBV13; clone_size: many; d_call: -; cdr3_nt: TGTGCCAGCAGCTTTTTCTATGCAGCGGACAAGGCCGAGCAGTACTTC; cdr3_aa: CASSFFYAADKAEQYF
j_call: TRBJ1-2; v_call: TRBV28; clone_size: -; d_call: -; cdr3_nt: TGTGCCAGCAGTTTCCGTGGTCCGCTTCGAGGCTACACCTTC; cdr3_aa: CASSFRGPLRGYTF
j_call: TRBJ2-2; v_call: TRBV5-4; clone_size: few; d_call: -; cdr3_nt: TGTGCCTTTCAGGGCCCCAACACCGGGGAGCTGTTTTTT; cdr3_aa: CAFQGPNTGELFF
j_call: TRBJ2-1; v_call: TRBV7-2; clone_size: few; d_call: -; cdr3_nt: TGTGCCAGCAGCTGGACGGCGGATAAGAACAATGAGCAGTTCTTC; cdr3_aa: CASSWTADKNNEQFF
j_call: TRBJ2-7; v_call: TRBV6-5; clone_size: -; d_call: TRBD2; cdr3_nt: TGTGCCAGCAGCTTACTAGCGGGCAATGAGCAGTACTTC; cdr3_aa: CASSLLAGNEQYF
j_call: TRBJ1-1; v_call: TRBV7-8; clone_size: many; d_call: -; cdr3_nt: TGTGCCAGCAGCTTAGGCGACAGTGAAGCTTTCTTT; cdr3_aa: CASSLGDSEAFF
j_call: TRBJ1-2; v_call: TRBV27; clone_size: -; d_call: -; cdr3_nt: TGTGCCAGCAGTTTACAGGGGTGGGATGGCTACACCTTC; cdr3_aa: CASSLQGWDGYTF
j_call: TRBJ2-5; v_call: TRBV20-1; clone_size: many; d_call: TRBD2; cdr3_nt: TGCAGTGCTAGAGATCGGCGGGAGACGCGCGAGACCCAGTACTTC; cdr3_aa: CSARDRRETRETQYF
j_call: TRBJ2-7; v_call: TRBV6-1; clone_size: many; d_call: -; cdr3_nt: TGTGCCAGCAGTTACCAGCGCTCCTACGAGCAGTACTTC; cdr3_aa: CASSYQRSYEQYF
j_call: TRBJ2-7; v_call: TRBV20-1; clone_size: many; d_call: -; cdr3_nt: TGCAGTGCTAGACCATCCCAAACTAAAACCTACGAGCAGTACTTC; cdr3_aa: CSARPSQTKTYEQYF